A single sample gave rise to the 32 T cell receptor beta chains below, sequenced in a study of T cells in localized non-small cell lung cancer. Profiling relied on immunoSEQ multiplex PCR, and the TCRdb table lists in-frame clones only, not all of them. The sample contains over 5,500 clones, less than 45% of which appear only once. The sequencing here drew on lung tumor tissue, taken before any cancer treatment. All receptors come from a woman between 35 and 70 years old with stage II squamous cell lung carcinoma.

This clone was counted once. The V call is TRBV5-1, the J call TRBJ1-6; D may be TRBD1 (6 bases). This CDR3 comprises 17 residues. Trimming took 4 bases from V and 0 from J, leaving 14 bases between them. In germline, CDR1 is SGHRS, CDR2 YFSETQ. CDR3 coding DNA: TGCGCCAGCAGCGGAAAAACAGGGCCCTCCTATAATTCACCCCTCCACTTT. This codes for CASSGKTGPSYNSPLHF.

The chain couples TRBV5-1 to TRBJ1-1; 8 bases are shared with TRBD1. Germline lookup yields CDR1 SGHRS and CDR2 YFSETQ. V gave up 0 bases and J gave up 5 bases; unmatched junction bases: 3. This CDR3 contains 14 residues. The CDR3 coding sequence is TGCGCCAGCAGCTTGGGACAGGGGCGGACTGAAGCTTTCTTT. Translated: CASSLGQGRTEAFF.

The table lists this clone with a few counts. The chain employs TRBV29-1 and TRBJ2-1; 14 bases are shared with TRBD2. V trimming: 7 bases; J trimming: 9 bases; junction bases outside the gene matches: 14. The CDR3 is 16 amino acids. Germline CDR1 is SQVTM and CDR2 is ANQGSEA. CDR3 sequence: CSGTAGTSGRRGEQFF. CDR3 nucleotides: TGCAGCGGAACCGCCGGGACTAGCGGGAGAAGGGGTGAGCAGTTCTTC.

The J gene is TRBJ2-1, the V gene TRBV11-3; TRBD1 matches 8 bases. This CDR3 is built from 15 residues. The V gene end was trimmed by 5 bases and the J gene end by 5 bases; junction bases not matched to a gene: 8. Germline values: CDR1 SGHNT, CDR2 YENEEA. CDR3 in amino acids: CASSLDRVSHNEQFF. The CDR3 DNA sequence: TGTGCCAGCAGCCTGGACAGGGTCTCACACAATGAGCAGTTCTTC.

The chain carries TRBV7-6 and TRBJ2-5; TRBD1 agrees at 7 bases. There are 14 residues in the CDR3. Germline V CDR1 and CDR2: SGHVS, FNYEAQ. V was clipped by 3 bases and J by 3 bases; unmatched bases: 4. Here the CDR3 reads CASSLAGTEETQYF. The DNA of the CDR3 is TGTGCCAGCAGCTTGGCAGGGACAGAAGAGACCCAGTACTTC.

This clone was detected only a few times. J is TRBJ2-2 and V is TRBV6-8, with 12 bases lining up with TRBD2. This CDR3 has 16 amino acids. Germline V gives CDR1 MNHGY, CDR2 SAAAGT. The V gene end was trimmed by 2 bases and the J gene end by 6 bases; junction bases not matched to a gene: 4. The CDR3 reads CASSYLTSGRPGELFF. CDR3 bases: TGTGCCAGCAGTTACCTGACTAGCGGGAGACCCGGGGAGCTGTTTTTT.

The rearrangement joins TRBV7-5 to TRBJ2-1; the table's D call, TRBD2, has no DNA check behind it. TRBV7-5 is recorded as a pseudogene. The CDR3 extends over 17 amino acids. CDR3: CASSFPGLAGAYNEQFF. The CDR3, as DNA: TGTGCCAGCAGCTTTCCGGGACTAGCGGGCGCCTACAATGAGCAGTTCTTC.

For the CDR3, the DNA is TGTGCCAGCAGTCGAGGAGGGGGGAACTATGGCTACACCTTC. Translating it yields CASSRGGGNYGYTF. This chain uses TRBV28 with TRBJ1-2; TRBD1 might be the D (6 bases). CDR1 MDHEN and CDR2 SYDVKM come from the germline V gene. Trimming left V 5 bases short and J 2 bases short, with 12 bases between. This CDR3 spans 14 amino acids.

In DNA form, the CDR3 reads TGTGCCAGCAGCGTAGGTCGCTATGAGCAGTTCTTC. Amino acid sequence: CASSVGRYEQFF. The genes are TRBV9 and TRBJ2-1; no definite D call. V lost 0 bases, J lost 8 bases, and 6 bases lay in between. CDR1 is SGDLS and CDR2 is YYNGEE in the germline V gene. This CDR3 region has 12 residues.

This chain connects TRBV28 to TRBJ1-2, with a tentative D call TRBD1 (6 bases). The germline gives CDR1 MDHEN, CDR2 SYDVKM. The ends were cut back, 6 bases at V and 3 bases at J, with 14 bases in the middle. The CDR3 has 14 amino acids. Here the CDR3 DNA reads TGTGCCAGCAGCCAGAGGGGGATGGACTATGGCTACACCTTC. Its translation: CASSQRGMDYGYTF.

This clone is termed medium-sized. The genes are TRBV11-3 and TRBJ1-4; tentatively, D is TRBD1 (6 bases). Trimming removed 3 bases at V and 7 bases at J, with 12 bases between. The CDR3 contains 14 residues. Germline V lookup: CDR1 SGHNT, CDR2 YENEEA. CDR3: CASSFDRRGEKLFF. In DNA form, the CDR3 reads TGTGCCAGCAGCTTTGACAGGCGGGGTGAAAAACTGTTTTTT.

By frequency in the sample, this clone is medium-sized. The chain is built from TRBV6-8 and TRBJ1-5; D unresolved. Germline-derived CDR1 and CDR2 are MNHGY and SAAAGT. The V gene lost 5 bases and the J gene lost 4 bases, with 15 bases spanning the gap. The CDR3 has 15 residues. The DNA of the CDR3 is TGTGCCAGCAGTCAATACCGGGCCCTAAATCAGCCCCAGCATTTT. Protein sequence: CASSQYRALNQPQHF.

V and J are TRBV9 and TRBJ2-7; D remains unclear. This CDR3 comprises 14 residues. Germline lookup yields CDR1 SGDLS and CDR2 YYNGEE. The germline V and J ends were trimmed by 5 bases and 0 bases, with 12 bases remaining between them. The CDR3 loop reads CASSWYPSSYEQYF. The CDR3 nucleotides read TGTGCCAGCAGTTGGTACCCTAGCTCCTACGAGCAGTACTTC.

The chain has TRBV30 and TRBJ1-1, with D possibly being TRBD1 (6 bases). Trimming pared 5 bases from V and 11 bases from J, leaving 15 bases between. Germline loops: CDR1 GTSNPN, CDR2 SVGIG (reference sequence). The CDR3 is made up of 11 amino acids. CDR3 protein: CAWGAQGPAFF. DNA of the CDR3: TGTGCCTGGGGGGCACAGGGTCCGGCTTTCTTT.

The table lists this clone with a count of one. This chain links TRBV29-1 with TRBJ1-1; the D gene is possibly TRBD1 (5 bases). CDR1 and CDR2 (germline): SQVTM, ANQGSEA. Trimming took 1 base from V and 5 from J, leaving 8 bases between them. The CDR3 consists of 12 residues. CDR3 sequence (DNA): TGCAGCGTTGAAGGGGGACGTACTGAAGCTTTCTTT. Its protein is CSVEGGRTEAFF.

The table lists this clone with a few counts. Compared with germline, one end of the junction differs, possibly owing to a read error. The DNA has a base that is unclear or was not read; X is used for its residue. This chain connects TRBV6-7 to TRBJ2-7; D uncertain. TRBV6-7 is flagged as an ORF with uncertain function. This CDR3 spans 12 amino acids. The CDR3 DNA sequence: TGTGCCAGCAGTGARGCGCGCTACAAGCAGTACTTC. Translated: CASSXARYKQYF. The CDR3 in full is CASSEARYKQYF.

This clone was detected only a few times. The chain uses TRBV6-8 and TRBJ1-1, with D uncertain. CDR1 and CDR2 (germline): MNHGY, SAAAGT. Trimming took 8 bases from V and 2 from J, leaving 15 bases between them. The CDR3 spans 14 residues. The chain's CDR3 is CASGLRGPNTEAFF. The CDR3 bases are TGTGCCAGCGGCCTCCGCGGGCCTAACACTGAAGCTTTCTTT.

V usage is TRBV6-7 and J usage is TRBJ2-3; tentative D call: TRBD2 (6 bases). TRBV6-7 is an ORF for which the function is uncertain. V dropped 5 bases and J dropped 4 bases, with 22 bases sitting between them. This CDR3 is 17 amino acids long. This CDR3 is CASSEPQNWGGSDTQYF. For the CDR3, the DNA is TGTGCCAGCAGTGAACCCCAAAATTGGGGAGGCTCAGATACGCAGTATTTT.

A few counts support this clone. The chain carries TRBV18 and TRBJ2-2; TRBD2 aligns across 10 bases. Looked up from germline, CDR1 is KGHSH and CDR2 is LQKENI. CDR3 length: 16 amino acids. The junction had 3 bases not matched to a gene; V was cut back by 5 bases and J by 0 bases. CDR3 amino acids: CASSASGGTNTGELFF. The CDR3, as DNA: TGTGCCAGCTCAGCTAGCGGGGGAACGAACACCGGGGAGCTGTTTTTT.

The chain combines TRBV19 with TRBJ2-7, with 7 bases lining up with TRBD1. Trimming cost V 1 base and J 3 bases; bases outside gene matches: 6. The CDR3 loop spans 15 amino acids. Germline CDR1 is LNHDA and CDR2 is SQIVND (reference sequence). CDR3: CASSIAGQANYEQYF. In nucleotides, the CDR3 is TGTGCCAGTAGTATAGCCGGACAGGCCAACTACGAGCAGTACTTC.

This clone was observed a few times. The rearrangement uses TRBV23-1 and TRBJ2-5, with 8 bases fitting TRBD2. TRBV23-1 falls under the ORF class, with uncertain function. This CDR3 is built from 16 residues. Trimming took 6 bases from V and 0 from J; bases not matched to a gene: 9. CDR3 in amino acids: CASSPGGGPDQETQYF. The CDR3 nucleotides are TGCGCCAGCAGCCCCGGCGGGGGGCCCGACCAAGAGACCCAGTACTTC.

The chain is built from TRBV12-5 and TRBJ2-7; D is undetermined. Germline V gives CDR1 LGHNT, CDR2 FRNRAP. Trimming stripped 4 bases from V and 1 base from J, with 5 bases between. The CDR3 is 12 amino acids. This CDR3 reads CASGSRSYEQYF. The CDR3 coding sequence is TGTGCTAGTGGTTCCCGATCCTACGAGCAGTACTTC.

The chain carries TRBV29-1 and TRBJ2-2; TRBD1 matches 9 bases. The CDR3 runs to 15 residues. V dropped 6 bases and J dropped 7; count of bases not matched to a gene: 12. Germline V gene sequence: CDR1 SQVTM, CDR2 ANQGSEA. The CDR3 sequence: CSVLTGTGFGGELFF. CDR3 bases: TGCAGCGTACTGACCGGGACAGGGTTTGGCGGGGAGCTGTTTTTT.

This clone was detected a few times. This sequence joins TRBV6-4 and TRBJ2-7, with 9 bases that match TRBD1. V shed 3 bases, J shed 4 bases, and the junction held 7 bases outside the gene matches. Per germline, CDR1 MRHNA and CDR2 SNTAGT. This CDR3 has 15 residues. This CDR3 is CASSEALDRGYEQYF. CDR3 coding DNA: TGTGCCAGCAGTGAAGCGCTGGACAGGGGATACGAGCAGTACTTC.

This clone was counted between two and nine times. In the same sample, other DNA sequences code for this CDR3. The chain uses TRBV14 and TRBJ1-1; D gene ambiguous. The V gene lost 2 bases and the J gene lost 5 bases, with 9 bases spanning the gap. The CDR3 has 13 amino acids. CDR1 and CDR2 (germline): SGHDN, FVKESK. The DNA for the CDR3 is TGTGCCAGCAGCCAATCGACGAGAACTGAAGCTTTCTTT. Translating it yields CASSQSTRTEAFF.

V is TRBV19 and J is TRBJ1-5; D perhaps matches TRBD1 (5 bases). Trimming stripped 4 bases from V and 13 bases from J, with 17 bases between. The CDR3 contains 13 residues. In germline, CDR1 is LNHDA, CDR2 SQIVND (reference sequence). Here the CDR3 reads CASSNRRGTQQHF. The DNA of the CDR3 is TGTGCCAGTAGTAATCGAAGAGGGACGCAGCAGCATTTT.

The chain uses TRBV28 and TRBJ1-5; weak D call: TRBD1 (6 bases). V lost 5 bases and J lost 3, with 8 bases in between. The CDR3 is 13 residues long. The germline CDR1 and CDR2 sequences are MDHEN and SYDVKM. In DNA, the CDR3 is TGTGCCAGCAGTGGACAGCTCAATCAGCCCCAGCATTTT. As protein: CASSGQLNQPQHF. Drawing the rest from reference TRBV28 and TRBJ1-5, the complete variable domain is DVKVTQSSRYLVKRTGEKVFLECVQDMDHENMFWYRQDPGLGLRLIYFSYDVKMKEKGDIPEGYSVSREKKERFSLILESASTNQTSMYLCASSGQLNQPQHFGDGTRLSIL.

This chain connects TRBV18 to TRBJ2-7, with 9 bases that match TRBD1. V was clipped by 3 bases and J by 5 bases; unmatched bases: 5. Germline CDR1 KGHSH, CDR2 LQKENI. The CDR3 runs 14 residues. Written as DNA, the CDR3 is TGTGCCAGCTCACCTCGACAGGGGGTCGACGAGCAGTACTTC. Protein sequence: CASSPRQGVDEQYF.

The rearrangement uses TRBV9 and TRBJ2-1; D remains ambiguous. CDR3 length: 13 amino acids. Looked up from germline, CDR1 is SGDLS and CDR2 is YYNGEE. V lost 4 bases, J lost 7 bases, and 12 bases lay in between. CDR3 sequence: CASSTLSSNEQFF. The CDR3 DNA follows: TGTGCCAGCAGCACCCTGAGTTCAAATGAGCAGTTCTTC. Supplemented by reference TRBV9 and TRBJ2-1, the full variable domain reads DSGVTQTPKHLITATGQRVTLRCSPRSGDLSVYWYQQSLDQGLQFLIQYYNGEERAKGNILERFSAQQFPDLHSELNLSSLELGDSALYFCASSTLSSNEQFFGPGTRLTVL.

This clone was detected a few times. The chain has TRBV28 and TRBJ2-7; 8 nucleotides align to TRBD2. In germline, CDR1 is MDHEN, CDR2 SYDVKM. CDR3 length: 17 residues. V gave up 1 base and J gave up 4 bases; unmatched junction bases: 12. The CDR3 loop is CASSLYPGGVLGYEQYF. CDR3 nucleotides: TGTGCCAGCAGTTTATACCCCGGGGGGGTTTTAGGGTACGAGCAGTACTTC.

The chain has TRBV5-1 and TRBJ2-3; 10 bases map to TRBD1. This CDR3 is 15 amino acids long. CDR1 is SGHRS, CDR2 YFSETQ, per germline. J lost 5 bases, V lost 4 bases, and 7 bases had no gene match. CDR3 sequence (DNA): TGCGCCAGCAGCCGACAGGGGGCGAAAGGAGATACGCAGTATTTT. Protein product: CASSRQGAKGDTQYF.

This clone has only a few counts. The CDR3 nucleotides read TGTGCCAGCAGCGGTAGACAGGGGAGCTCCTACAATGAGCAGTTCTTC. Protein: CASSGRQGSSYNEQFF. The gene calls are TRBV9 and TRBJ2-1; 8 bases map to TRBD1. The CDR3 runs 16 residues. V was clipped by 3 bases and J by 0 bases; unmatched bases: 5. Germline CDR1 and CDR2: SGDLS and YYNGEE. Full variable domain (missing parts from reference TRBV9 and TRBJ2-1): DSGVTQTPKHLITATGQRVTLRCSPRSGDLSVYWYQQSLDQGLQFLIQYYNGEERAKGNILERFSAQQFPDLHSELNLSSLELGDSALYFCASSGRQGSSYNEQFFGPGTRLTVL.